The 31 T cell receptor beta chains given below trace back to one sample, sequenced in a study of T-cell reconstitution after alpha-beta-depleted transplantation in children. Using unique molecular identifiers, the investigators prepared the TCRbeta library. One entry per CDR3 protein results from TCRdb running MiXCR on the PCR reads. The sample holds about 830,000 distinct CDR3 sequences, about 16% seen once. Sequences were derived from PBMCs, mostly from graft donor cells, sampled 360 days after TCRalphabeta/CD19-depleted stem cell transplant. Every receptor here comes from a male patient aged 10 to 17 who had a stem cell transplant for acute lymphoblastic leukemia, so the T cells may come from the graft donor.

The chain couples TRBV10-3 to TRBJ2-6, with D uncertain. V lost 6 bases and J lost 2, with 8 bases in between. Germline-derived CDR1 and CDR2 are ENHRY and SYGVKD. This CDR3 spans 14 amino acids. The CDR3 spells CAIRDPAGANVLTF. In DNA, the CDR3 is TGTGCCATCAGGGACCCTGCTGGGGCCAACGTCCTGACTTTC.

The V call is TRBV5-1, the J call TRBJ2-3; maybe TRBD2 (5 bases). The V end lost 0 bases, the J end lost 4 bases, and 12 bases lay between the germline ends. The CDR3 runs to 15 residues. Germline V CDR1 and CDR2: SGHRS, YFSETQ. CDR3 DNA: TGCGCCAGCAGCTTGGGGGATTTTAGCGCAGATACGCAGTATTTT. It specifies CASSLGDFSADTQYF. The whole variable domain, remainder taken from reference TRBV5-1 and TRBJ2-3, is KAGVTQTPRYLIKTRGQQVTLSCSPISGHRSVSWYQQTPGQGLQFLFEYFSETQRNKGNFPGRFSGRQFSNSRSEMNVSTLELGDSALYLCASSLGDFSADTQYFGPGTRLTVL.

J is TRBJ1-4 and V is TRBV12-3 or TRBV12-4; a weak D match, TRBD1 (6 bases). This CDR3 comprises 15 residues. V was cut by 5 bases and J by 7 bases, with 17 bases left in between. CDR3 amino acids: CASSPQYRVAEKLFF. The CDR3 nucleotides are TGTGCCAGCAGTCCCCAATACAGGGTAGCTGAAAAACTGTTTTTT.

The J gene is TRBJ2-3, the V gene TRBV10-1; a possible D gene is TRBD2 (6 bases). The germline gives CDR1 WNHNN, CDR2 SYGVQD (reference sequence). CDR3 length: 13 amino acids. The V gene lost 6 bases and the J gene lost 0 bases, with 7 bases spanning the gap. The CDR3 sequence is CASRRDSTDTQYF. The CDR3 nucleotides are TGCGCCAGCAGGCGGGACAGCACAGATACGCAGTATTTT.

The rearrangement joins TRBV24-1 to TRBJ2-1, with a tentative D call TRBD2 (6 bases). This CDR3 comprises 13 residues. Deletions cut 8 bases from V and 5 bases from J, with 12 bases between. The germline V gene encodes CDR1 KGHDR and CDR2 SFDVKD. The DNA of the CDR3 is TGTGCCACCATCTCTAGCGCCAACAATGAGCAGTTCTTC. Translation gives CATISSANNEQFF.

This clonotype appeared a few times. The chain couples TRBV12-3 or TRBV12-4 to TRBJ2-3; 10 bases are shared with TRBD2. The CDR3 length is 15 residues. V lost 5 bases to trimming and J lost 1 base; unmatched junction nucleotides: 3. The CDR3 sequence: CASSKAGGGTDTQYF. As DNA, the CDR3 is TGTGCCAGCAGTAAAGCGGGAGGGGGCACAGATACGCAGTATTTT.

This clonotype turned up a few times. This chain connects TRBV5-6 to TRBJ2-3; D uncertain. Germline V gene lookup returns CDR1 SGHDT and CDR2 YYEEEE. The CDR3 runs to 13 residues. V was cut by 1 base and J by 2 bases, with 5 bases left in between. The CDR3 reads CASSLYTTDTQYF. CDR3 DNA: TGTGCCAGCAGCTTGTACACCACAGATACGCAGTATTTT. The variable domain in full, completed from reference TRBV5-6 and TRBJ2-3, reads DAGVTQSPTHLIKTRGQQVTLRCSPKSGHDTVSWYQQALGQGPQFIFQYYEEEERQRGNFPDRFSGHQFPNYSSELNVNALLLGDSALYLCASSLYTTDTQYFGPGTRLTVL.

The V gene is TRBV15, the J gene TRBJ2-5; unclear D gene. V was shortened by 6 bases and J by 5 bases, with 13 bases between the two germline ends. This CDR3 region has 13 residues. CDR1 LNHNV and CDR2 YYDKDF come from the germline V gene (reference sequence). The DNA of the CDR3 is TGTGCCACCAGGGCTCTATATATCGAGACCCAGTACTTC. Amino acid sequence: CATRALYIETQYF. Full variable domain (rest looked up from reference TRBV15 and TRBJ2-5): DAMVIQNPRYQVTQFGKPVTLSCSQTLNHNVMYWYQQKSSQAPKLLFHYYDKDFNNEADTPDNFQSRRPNTSFCFLDIRSPGLGDTAMYLCATRALYIETQYFGPGTRLLVL.

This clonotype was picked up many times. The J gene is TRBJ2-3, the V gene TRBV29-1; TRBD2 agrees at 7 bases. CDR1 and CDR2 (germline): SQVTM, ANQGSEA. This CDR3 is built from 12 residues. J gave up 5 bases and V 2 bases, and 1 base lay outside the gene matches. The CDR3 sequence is CSVEPGGDTQYF. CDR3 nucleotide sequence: TGCAGCGTTGAACCGGGGGGAGATACGCAGTATTTT.

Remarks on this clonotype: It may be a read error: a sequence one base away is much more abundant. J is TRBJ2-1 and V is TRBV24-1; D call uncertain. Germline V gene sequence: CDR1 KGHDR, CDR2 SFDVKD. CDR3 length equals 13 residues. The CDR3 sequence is CATSDKGRNERFF. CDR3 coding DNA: TGTGCCACCAGTGACAAGGGCCGAAATGAGCGGTTCTTC.

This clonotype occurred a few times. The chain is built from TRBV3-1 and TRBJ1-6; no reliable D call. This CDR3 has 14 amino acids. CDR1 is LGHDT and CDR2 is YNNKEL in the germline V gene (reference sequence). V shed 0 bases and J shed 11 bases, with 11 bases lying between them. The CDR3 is CASSQDRELTPLHF. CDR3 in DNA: TGTGCCAGCAGCCAAGATAGGGAGCTGACACCCCTCCACTTT.

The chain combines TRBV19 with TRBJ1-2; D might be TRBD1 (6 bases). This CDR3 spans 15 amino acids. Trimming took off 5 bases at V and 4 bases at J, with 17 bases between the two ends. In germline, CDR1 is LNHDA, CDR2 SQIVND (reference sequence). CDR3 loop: CASSQPGHLTYGYTF. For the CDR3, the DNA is TGTGCCAGTAGTCAACCGGGACACCTGACCTATGGCTACACCTTC.

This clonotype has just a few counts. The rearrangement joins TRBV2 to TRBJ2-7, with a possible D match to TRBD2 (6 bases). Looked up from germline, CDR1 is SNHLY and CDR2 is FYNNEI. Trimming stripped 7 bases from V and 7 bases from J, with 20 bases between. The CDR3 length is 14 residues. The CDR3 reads CASTRTTFLGEQYF. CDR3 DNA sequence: TGTGCCAGCACTAGGACTACTTTTCTCGGAGAGCAGTACTTC.

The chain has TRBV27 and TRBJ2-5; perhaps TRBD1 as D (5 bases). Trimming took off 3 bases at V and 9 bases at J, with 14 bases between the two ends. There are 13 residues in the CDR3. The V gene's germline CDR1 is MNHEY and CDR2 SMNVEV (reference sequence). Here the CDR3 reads CASSFRRVGAQYF. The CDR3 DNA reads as TGTGCCAGCAGTTTTAGACGGGTAGGGGCCCAGTACTTC.

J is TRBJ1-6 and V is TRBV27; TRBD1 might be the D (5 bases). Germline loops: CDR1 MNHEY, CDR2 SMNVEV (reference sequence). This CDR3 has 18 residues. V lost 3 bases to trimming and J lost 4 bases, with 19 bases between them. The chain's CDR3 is CASSFAGRFVGYNSPLHF. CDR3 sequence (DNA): TGTGCCAGCAGTTTCGCAGGGAGGTTCGTAGGGTATAATTCACCCCTCCACTTT.

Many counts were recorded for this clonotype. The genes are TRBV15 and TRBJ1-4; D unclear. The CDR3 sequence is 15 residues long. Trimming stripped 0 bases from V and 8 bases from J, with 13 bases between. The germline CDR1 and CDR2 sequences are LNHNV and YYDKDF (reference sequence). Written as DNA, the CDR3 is TGTGCCACCAGCAGAGATTACGGGTGGGAAGAAAAACTGTTTTTT. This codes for CATSRDYGWEEKLFF. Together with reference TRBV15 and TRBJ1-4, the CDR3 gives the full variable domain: DAMVIQNPRYQVTQFGKPVTLSCSQTLNHNVMYWYQQKSSQAPKLLFHYYDKDFNNEADTPDNFQSRRPNTSFCFLDIRSPGLGDTAMYLCATSRDYGWEEKLFFGSGTQLSVL.

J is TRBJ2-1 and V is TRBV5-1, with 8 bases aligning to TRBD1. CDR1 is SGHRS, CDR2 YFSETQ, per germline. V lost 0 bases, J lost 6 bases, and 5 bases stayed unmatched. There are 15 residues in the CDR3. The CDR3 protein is CASSLAGGMPNEQFF. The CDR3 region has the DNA TGCGCCAGCAGCTTGGCAGGGGGCATGCCCAATGAGCAGTTCTTC.

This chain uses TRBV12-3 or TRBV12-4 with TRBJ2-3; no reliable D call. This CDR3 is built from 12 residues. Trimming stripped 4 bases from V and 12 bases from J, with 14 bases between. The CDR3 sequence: CASSYTPLGQYF. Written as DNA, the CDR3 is TGTGCCAGCAGTTATACTCCTTTGGGTCAGTATTTT.

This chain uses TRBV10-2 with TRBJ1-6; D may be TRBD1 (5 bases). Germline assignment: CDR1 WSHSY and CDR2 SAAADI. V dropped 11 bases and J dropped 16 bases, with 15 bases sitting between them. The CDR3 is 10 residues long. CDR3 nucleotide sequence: TGCGCCGTCATCGGGGCATCTCTCCACTTT. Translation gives CAVIGASLHF.

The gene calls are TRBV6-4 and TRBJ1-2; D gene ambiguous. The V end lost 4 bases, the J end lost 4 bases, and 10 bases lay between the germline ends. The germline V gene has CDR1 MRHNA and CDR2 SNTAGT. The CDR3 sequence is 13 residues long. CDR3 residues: CASSATAGYGYTF. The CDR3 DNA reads TGTGCCAGCAGTGCTACAGCGGGCTATGGCTACACCTTC.

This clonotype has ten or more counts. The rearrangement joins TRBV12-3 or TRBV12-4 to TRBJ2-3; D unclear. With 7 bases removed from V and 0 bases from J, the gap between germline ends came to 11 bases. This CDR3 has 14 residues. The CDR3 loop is CASTPRPSTDTQYF. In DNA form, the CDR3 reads TGTGCCAGCACCCCCCGACCCAGCACAGATACGCAGTATTTT.

Here the CDR3 DNA reads TGTGCCAGCAGTTTGGACAGGGTAAACATTCAGTACTTC. This translates into CASSLDRVNIQYF. The V call is TRBV12-3 or TRBV12-4, the J call TRBJ2-4; 8 bases align to TRBD1. This CDR3 is 13 amino acids long. V lost 3 bases to trimming and J lost 6 bases; unmatched junction nucleotides: 1.

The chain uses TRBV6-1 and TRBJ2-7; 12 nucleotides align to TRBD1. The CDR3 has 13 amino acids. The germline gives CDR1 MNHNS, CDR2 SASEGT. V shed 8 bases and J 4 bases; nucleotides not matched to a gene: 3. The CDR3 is CASVGQGAYEQYF. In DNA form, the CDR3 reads TGTGCCAGCGTGGGACAGGGGGCGTACGAGCAGTACTTC.

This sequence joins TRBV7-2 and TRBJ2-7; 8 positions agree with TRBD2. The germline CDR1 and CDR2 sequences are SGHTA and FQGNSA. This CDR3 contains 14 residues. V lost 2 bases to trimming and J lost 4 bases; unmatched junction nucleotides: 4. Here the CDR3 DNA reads TGTGCCAGCAGCTTAACTGCTAGCGGGTACGAGCAGTACTTC. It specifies CASSLTASGYEQYF.

The CDR3 sequence is CSVDPWGQGASEQYF. The CDR3 nucleotides read TGCAGCGTTGACCCATGGGGGCAGGGGGCAAGTGAGCAGTACTTC. V and J are TRBV29-1 and TRBJ2-7; 8 bases are shared with TRBD1. Germline V gene lookup returns CDR1 SQVTM and CDR2 ANQGSEA. The junction had 14 bases not matched to a gene; V was cut back by 3 bases and J by 7 bases. This CDR3 has 15 residues.

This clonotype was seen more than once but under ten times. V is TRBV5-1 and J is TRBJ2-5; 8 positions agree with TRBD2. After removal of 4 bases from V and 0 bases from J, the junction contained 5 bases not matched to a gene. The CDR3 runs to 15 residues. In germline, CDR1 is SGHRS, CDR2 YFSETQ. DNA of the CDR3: TGCGCCAGCAGCAGGATAGCGGGGTACCAAGAGACCCAGTACTTC. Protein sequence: CASSRIAGYQETQYF.

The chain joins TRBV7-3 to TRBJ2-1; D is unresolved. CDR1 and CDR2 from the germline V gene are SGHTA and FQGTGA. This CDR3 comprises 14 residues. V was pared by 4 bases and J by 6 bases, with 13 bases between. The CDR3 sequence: CASSSPGFFNEQFF. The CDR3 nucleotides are TGTGCCAGCAGCTCCCCCGGGTTTTTCAATGAGCAGTTCTTC.

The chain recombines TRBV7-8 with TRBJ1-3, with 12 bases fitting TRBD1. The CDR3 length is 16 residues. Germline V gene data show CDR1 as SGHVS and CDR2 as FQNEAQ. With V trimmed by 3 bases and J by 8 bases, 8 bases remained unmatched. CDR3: CASSFSPGQGAHTIYF. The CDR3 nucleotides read TGTGCCAGCAGCTTCTCCCCGGGACAGGGGGCACACACCATATATTTT.

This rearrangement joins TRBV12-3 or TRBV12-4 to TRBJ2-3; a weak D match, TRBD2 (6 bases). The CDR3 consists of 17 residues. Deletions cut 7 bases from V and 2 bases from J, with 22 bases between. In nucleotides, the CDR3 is TGTGCCAGCACTCCCCAGACGGGAGCATTTACCACAGATACGCAGTATTTT. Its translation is CASTPQTGAFTTDTQYF.

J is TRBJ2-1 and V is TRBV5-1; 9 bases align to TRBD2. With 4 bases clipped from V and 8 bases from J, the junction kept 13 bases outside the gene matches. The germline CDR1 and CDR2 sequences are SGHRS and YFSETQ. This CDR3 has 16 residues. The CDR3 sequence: CASSPPRSSGSDEQFF. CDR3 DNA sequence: TGCGCCAGCAGCCCCCCCCGTAGTAGCGGGAGTGATGAGCAGTTCTTC.

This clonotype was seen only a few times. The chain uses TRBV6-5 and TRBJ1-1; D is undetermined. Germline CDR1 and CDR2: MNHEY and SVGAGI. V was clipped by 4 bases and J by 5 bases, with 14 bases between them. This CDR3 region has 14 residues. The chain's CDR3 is CASSFGDWVTEAFF. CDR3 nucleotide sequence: TGTGCCAGCAGTTTCGGGGATTGGGTAACTGAAGCTTTCTTT.